The following is a T cell receptor (beta chain) sequence with its context. The sample comes from a study of shared clonotypes between healthy human individuals. Assay execution proceeded at the deep level. The data were produced by immunoSEQ multiplex PCR, yet TCRdb's version contains in-frame clones alone and is incomplete. The table includes roughly 1,600,000 clones, approximately 98.5% detected once. The sample comprised naive CD4+ T cells sorted from blood. Documented subset: CD45RA+ positively selected. The receptor's source is a man aged 25 to 45 in good health.

The CDR3 loop is CASSQAPSGRALGEQFF. CDR3 coding DNA: TGCGCCAGCAGCCAAGCCCCCAGCGGGAGGGCCTTAGGTGAGCAGTTCTTC. The V call is TRBV4-1, the J call TRBJ2-1; TRBD2 aligns across 10 bases. The CDR3 loop spans 17 amino acids. Germline V gene sequence: CDR1 MGHRA, CDR2 YSYEKL. With V trimmed by 1 base and J by 9 bases, 12 bases remained unmatched.